The TCR beta chain described here comes from a study of blood T cell repertoires in COVID-19. Study-level background: Some COVID-19 samples were acute and others convalescent; all came from the United States, Italy and Spain. Sample material is recorded as cDNA or gDNA derived from T cells, B-cell-depleted T cells, or PBMCs.

Data came from immunoSEQ multiplex PCR; TCRdb stores just in-frame clones and leaves some out. The repertoire has just under 150,000 clones, roughly nine tenths of them found once; the top ten carry 1.5% to 2%. The V and J ends lost 10 bases and 3 bases, in that order; junction bases with no gene match: 7. The CDR3 has 13 residues. The germline gives CDR1 SGHTA, CDR2 FQGNSA. This TCR was recovered from a human donor in a cohort sampled during active COVID-19. The chain recombines TRBV7-2 with TRBJ1-1; TRBD1 matches at 8 bases. The sample comprised peripheral blood. The CDR3 bases are TGTGCCACAGCCCAGGGGGCTGACACTGAAGCTTTCTTT. Translated, it gives CATAQGADTEAFF. Filled out from reference TRBV7-2 and TRBJ1-1, the complete variable domain reads GAGVSQSPSNKVTEKGKDVELRCDPISGHTALYWYRQSLGQGLEFLIYFQGNSAPDKSGLPSDRFSAERTGGSVSTLTIQRTQQEDSAVYLCATAQGADTEAFFGQGTRLTVV.